Below, 30 T cell receptor beta chains from the same sample are listed, as sequenced in a study of T cell repertoires in cytomegalovirus infection (dated by TCRdb to between 2018 and 2020). Sequencing took place on an Illumina HiSeq 1500. TCRdb reprocessed the public reads (quality trimming at Q25 with fastp, clone calling with MiXCR) and kept in-frame beta chains. One record per CDR3 amino acid sequence lists the most common genes and DNA. This sample comprises 450,000 to 650,000 distinct CDR3 sequences, less than 30% of them detected only once. The top ten constitute less than 15% of the sample. The specimen sequenced was PBMCs. These receptors all stem from a human donor in good health (CMV status not recorded). Some clones in this sample may be carry-over from other donors' samples.

The CDR3 nucleotides read TGTGCCACCCGCCGGTTACGGGAGGGCGTTCTGTACGTC. It encodes CATRRLREGVLYV. The V gene is TRBV6-5, the J gene TRBJ2-7; 8 positions match TRBD2. Germline CDR1 MNHEY, CDR2 SVGAGI. The CDR3 loop spans 13 amino acids. Trimming took 10 bases from V and 12 from J; bases not matched to a gene: 17.

This clonotype occurred many times. The chain couples TRBV7-2 to TRBJ2-3, with 7 bases lining up with TRBD2. Germline lookup yields CDR1 SGHTA and CDR2 FQGNSA. This CDR3 is 16 amino acids long. With 3 bases clipped from V and 7 bases from J, the junction kept 13 bases outside the gene matches. This CDR3 is CASSLSSREIRHTQYF. CDR3 DNA: TGTGCCAGCAGCTTGTCCTCGCGGGAGATTAGACATACGCAGTATTTT.

The chain couples TRBV4-2 to TRBJ2-3; tentative D call: TRBD2 (6 bases). Per germline, CDR1 LGHNA and CDR2 YNFKEQ. The CDR3 is 19 residues long. Trimming pared 1 base from V and 1 base from J, leaving 21 bases between. CDR3 sequence reads: CASSQGARRGTRGTDTQYF. The DNA of the CDR3 is TGTGCCAGCAGCCAAGGAGCGAGGAGGGGCACGAGGGGCACAGATACGCAGTATTTT.

This clonotype turned up a few times. The chain uses TRBV19 and TRBJ2-7; no definite D call. Trimming removed 4 bases at V and 2 bases at J, with 3 bases between. CDR1 and CDR2 (germline): LNHDA, SQIVND (reference sequence). This CDR3 contains 11 residues. The CDR3 sequence: CASSTPYEQYF. CDR3 nucleotide sequence: TGTGCCAGTAGTACCCCCTACGAGCAGTACTTC.

The CDR3 DNA is TGTGCCAGTAGTAGACAGCTGACGGTAAACACTGAAGCTTTCTTT. Its translation is CASSRQLTVNTEAFF. This chain links TRBV19 with TRBJ1-1; maybe TRBD1 (5 bases). V lost 4 bases, J lost 2 bases, and 14 bases lay in between. The CDR3 extends over 15 amino acids. Germline V gives CDR1 LNHDA, CDR2 SQIVND (reference sequence).

The V call is TRBV5-1, the J call TRBJ2-3; TRBD2 might be the D (5 bases). Germline V gene data show CDR1 as SGHRS and CDR2 as YFSETQ. The CDR3 is 13 amino acids. Trimming shortened V by 5 bases and J by 6 bases, and 13 bases separated the two germline ends. The CDR3 sequence is CASRDSEADTQYF. The CDR3 DNA reads TGCGCCAGCAGGGACTCGGAAGCGGATACGCAGTATTTT.

A few counts support this clonotype. This chain joins TRBV4-3 and TRBJ1-1, with D possibly being TRBD1 (6 bases). V shed 0 bases and J shed 5 bases, with 13 bases lying between them. The CDR3 totals 15 residues. CDR1 and CDR2 from the germline V gene are LGHNA and YSLEER. The DNA for the CDR3 is TGCGCCAGCAGCCAAGAGGCCAGGGGTGCGACTGAAGCTTTCTTT. Encoded protein: CASSQEARGATEAFF.

This rearrangement joins TRBV20-1 to TRBJ2-5; 8 bases are a match to TRBD2. Per the germline V gene, CDR1 is DFQATT and CDR2 is SNEGSKA (reference sequence). The V and J ends lost 6 bases and 5 bases, in that order; junction bases with no gene match: 14. CDR3 size: 15 residues. CDR3 sequence reads: CSAGRDSETVETQYF. In DNA, the CDR3 is TGCAGTGCCGGGAGGGATTCGGAGACTGTCGAGACCCAGTACTTC.

The chain has TRBV7-8 and TRBJ2-1; no firm D call. Trimming removed 2 bases from V and 2 bases from J, with 7 bases in between. Per the germline V gene, CDR1 is SGHVS and CDR2 is FQNEAQ. This CDR3 has 14 amino acids. The CDR3 protein is CASSLFPAYNEQFF. CDR3 DNA: TGTGCCAGCAGCTTATTCCCAGCCTACAATGAGCAGTTCTTC.

This chain's CDR3 is CATSSAQKTQYF. Written as DNA, the CDR3 is TGTGCCACCAGCAGCGCCCAGAAGACCCAGTACTTC. The chain couples TRBV15 to TRBJ2-5; D gene ambiguous. The V end lost 3 bases, the J end lost 6 bases, and 8 bases lay between the germline ends. Germline-derived CDR1 and CDR2 are LNHNV and YYDKDF (reference sequence). The CDR3 loop spans 12 amino acids. The full variable domain, completed using reference TRBV15 and TRBJ2-5, is DAMVIQNPRYQVTQFGKPVTLSCSQTLNHNVMYWYQQKSSQAPKLLFHYYDKDFNNEADTPDNFQSRRPNTSFCFLDIRSPGLGDTAMYLCATSSAQKTQYFGPGTRLLVL.

The chain carries TRBV7-6 and TRBJ2-1; D possibly corresponds to TRBD1 (6 bases). Trimming cost V 5 bases and J 9 bases, with 14 bases left between them. CDR1 is SGHVS and CDR2 is FNYEAQ in the germline V gene. This CDR3 contains 13 residues. Here the CDR3 DNA reads TGTGCCAGCAGCCCATTTAGGGGGTTTGAGCAGTTCTTC. Translated, it gives CASSPFRGFEQFF.

J is TRBJ2-3 and V is TRBV10-3; D is undetermined. Germline V gene data show CDR1 as ENHRY and CDR2 as SYGVKD. The ends were cut back, 8 bases at V and 4 bases at J, with 13 bases in the middle. This CDR3 spans 13 amino acids. DNA for the CDR3: TGTGCCATCCAGTCGCCTTTAGCAGATACGCAGTATTTT. Its protein is CAIQSPLADTQYF.

This clonotype has a handful of counts. The chain employs TRBV6-5 and TRBJ2-1; perhaps D is TRBD1 or TRBD2 (5 bases each). The CDR3 spans 17 residues. In germline, CDR1 is MNHEY, CDR2 SVGAGI. V gave up 0 bases and J gave up 6 bases, with 18 bases separating them. DNA of the CDR3: TGTGCCAGCAGTTACTCTGGGGCTAGCAGATTTCCCAATGAGCAGTTCTTC. Amino acid sequence: CASSYSGASRFPNEQFF.

This clonotype turned up a few times. This sequence joins TRBV7-9 and TRBJ2-6; D remains unclear. The germline gives CDR1 SEHNR, CDR2 FQNEAQ (reference sequence). Trimming pared 1 base from V and 3 bases from J, leaving 13 bases between. The CDR3 is made up of 17 amino acids. The CDR3 DNA reads as TGTGCCAGCAGCTTAGGTGTTGGGTTTAGTGGGGCCAACGTCCTGACTTTC. The encoded protein is CASSLGVGFSGANVLTF. The variable domain in full, completed from reference TRBV7-9 and TRBJ2-6, reads DTGVSQNPRHKITKRGQNVTFRCDPISEHNRLYWYRQTLGQGPEFLTYFQNEAQLEKSRLLSDRFSAERPKGSFSTLEIQRTEQGDSAMYLCASSLGVGFSGANVLTFGAGSRLTVL.

J is TRBJ2-7 and V is TRBV29-1; TRBD1 might be the D (6 bases). Trimming stripped 7 bases from V and 4 bases from J, with 11 bases between. The CDR3 length is 11 residues. Germline values: CDR1 SQVTM, CDR2 ANQGSEA. This CDR3 is CSGQQGYEQYF. The CDR3 DNA is TGCAGCGGGCAACAGGGATACGAGCAGTACTTC.

This clonotype was picked up a small number of times. V is TRBV4-3 and J is TRBJ2-7, with 12 bases that match TRBD1. CDR3 length: 15 amino acids. Germline CDR1 LGHNA, CDR2 YSLEER. With V trimmed by 0 bases and J by 7 bases, 4 bases remained unmatched. The CDR3, as DNA: TGCGCCAGCAGCCAAGAGGGACAGGGGGCCGAGGAGCAGTACTTC. Translating it yields CASSQEGQGAEEQYF.

V is TRBV2 and J is TRBJ2-3; D remains unclear. The CDR3 length is 14 residues. Germline-derived CDR1 and CDR2 are SNHLY and FYNNEI. The ends were cut back, 4 bases at V and 2 bases at J, with 10 bases in the middle. DNA for the CDR3: TGTGCCAGCAGTGCGGTTCAGGCCACAGATACGCAGTATTTT. The encoded protein is CASSAVQATDTQYF.

The chain joins TRBV28 to TRBJ2-7; D may be TRBD2 (6 bases). The CDR3 runs to 16 residues. V lost 1 base to trimming and J lost 4 bases, with 17 bases between them. Germline CDR1 MDHEN, CDR2 SYDVKM. The CDR3 is CASSLLELGSGYEQYF. The DNA of the CDR3 is TGTGCCAGCAGTTTATTGGAATTGGGTAGCGGTTACGAGCAGTACTTC.

This clonotype was found a few times. The V gene is TRBV7-8, the J gene TRBJ1-3; unclear D gene. This CDR3 comprises 15 residues. CDR1 is SGHVS, CDR2 FQNEAQ, per germline. V lost 5 bases to trimming and J lost 5 bases, with 16 bases between them. Here the CDR3 reads CASSLRVIDRNTIYF. CDR3 DNA sequence: TGTGCCAGCAGCCTCCGGGTTATAGACAGAAACACCATATATTTT. Supplemented by reference TRBV7-8 and TRBJ1-3, the full variable domain reads GAGVSQSPRYKVAKRGQDVALRCDPISGHVSLFWYQQALGQGPEFLTYFQNEAQLDKSGLPSDRFFAERPEGSVSTLKIQRTQQEDSAVYLCASSLRVIDRNTIYFGEGSWLTVV.

This clonotype was detected many times. The rearrangement links TRBV7-2 to TRBJ2-3; D may be TRBD1 (5 bases). The CDR3 runs 15 residues. The V end lost 5 bases, the J end lost 3 bases, and 15 bases lay between the germline ends. Germline values: CDR1 SGHTA, CDR2 FQGNSA. For the CDR3, the DNA is TGTGCCAGCAGCCCAGGGTGGGGAACGACAGATACGCAGTATTTT. This gives the protein CASSPGWGTTDTQYF.

The chain employs TRBV4-1 and TRBJ2-5, with 11 bases fitting TRBD2. Unmatched junction bases numbered 4, after V lost 0 bases and J lost 1 base. CDR3 length: 17 residues. In germline, CDR1 is MGHRA, CDR2 YSYEKL. CDR3 DNA: TGCGCCAGCAGCCAAGACCCTAGCGGGAGGTTCCAAGAGACCCAGTACTTC. It translates to CASSQDPSGRFQETQYF.

The chain employs TRBV6-2 or TRBV6-3 and TRBJ1-1, with 8 bases matching TRBD1. After removal of 7 bases from V and 9 bases from J, the junction contained 10 bases not matched to a gene. This CDR3 has 13 amino acids. Germline loops: CDR1 MNHEY, CDR2 SVGEGT. The CDR3 here is CASTSLDRVKAFF. CDR3 coding DNA: TGTGCCAGCACCTCCTTGGACAGGGTCAAAGCTTTCTTT.

The chain has TRBV7-2 and TRBJ2-1; possibly TRBD1 or TRBD2 for D (5 bases each). V was shortened by 4 bases and J by 10 bases, with 14 bases between the two germline ends. This CDR3 comprises 13 residues. Germline CDR1 SGHTA, CDR2 FQGNSA. DNA for the CDR3: TGTGCCAGCAGCTCCAACGGGGCGGGCGAGCAGTTCTTC. It translates to CASSSNGAGEQFF.

In regard to this clonotype: At one of its ends the junction is not consistent with the germline gene, which may arise from a read error. This rearrangement joins TRBV12-3 or TRBV12-4 to TRBJ2-1, with 8 bases that match TRBD2. This CDR3 region has 15 residues. CDR3 DNA: TGTGCCGGCAGTTTAGCGGGAAGCTCCTACAATGAGCAGTTCTTC. Protein: CAGSLAGSSYNEQFF.

This clonotype came up many times. The J gene is TRBJ2-3, the V gene TRBV7-9; D unclear. The CDR3 consists of 11 residues. Germline CDR1 is SEHNR and CDR2 is FQNEAQ (reference sequence). V was cut by 5 bases and J by 4 bases, with 4 bases left in between. The CDR3 DNA is TGTGCCAGCAGCACGGCAGATACGCAGTATTTT. Translated: CASSTADTQYF. Filled out from reference TRBV7-9 and TRBJ2-3, the complete variable domain reads DTGVSQNPRHKITKRGQNVTFRCDPISEHNRLYWYRQTLGQGPEFLTYFQNEAQLEKSRLLSDRFSAERPKGSFSTLEIQRTEQGDSAMYLCASSTADTQYFGPGTRLTVL.

V usage is TRBV4-1 and J usage is TRBJ2-5; D possibly corresponds to TRBD2 (5 bases). The CDR3 has 16 residues. CDR1 and CDR2 from the germline V gene are MGHRA and YSYEKL. The V end lost 1 base, the J end lost 5 bases, and 17 bases lay between the germline ends. This CDR3 is CASSQATEGGMETQYF. The CDR3 DNA follows: TGCGCCAGCAGCCAAGCAACCGAAGGAGGTATGGAGACCCAGTACTTC.

Comment on this clonotype: At one end the junction does not follow the germline gene, possibly because of a read error. The chain employs TRBV19 and TRBJ1-3; D might be TRBD1 (6 bases). Germline V gene sequence: CDR1 LNHDA, CDR2 SQIVND (reference sequence). The CDR3 spans 15 residues. CDR3 amino acids: CASSRWGGSRNTIYF. The CDR3 nucleotides read TGTGCCAGCTCCCGGTGGGGGGGCTCTCGAAACACCATATATTTT.

The J gene is TRBJ2-3, the V gene TRBV4-1; no reliable D call. Trimming took off 1 base at V and 4 bases at J, with 9 bases between the two ends. Germline assignment: CDR1 MGHRA and CDR2 YSYEKL. This CDR3 is 14 amino acids long. CDR3 amino acids: CASSQGQHADTQYF. As DNA, the CDR3 is TGCGCCAGCAGCCAAGGCCAGCACGCAGATACGCAGTATTTT.

This clonotype occurred a few times. This sequence joins TRBV29-1 and TRBJ2-5, with 7 positions matching TRBD2. The V gene's germline CDR1 is SQVTM and CDR2 ANQGSEA. CDR3 length: 13 residues. The ends lost 8 bases at V and 5 bases at J; junction bases unmatched: 11. The CDR3 here is CSTKGAGLETQYF. The CDR3, as DNA: TGCAGCACGAAAGGAGCGGGGCTGGAGACCCAGTACTTC.

The J gene is TRBJ2-6, the V gene TRBV11-3; possibly TRBD1 or TRBD2 for D (5 bases each). The ends were cut back, 2 bases at V and 2 bases at J, with 13 bases in the middle. From germline, CDR1 is SGHNT and CDR2 YENEEA. The CDR3 has 17 amino acids. The CDR3 region has the DNA TGTGCCAGCAGCTTATTTCGGGGCAGGGCTGGGGCCAACGTCCTGACTTTC. Its translation is CASSLFRGRAGANVLTF.